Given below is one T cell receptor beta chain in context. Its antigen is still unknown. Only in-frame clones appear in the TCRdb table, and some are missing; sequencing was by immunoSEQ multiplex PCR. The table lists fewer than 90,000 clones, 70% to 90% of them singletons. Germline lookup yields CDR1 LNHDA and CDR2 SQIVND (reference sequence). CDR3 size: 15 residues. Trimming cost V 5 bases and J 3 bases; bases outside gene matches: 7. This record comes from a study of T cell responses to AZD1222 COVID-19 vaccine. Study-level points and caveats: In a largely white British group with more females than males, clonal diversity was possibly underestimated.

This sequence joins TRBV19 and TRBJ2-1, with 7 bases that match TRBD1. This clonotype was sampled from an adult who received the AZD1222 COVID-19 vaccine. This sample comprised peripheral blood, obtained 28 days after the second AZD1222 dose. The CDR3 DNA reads TGTGCCAGTAGTGCCCCCGGGACAGTCTACAATGAGCAGTTCTTC. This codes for CASSAPGTVYNEQFF.